What follows are 19 T cell receptor beta chains derived from one specimen sequenced in a study of T cell repertoires in cytomegalovirus infection. TCRdb re-called the reads with MiXCR, one entry per CDR3 protein. The top ten clones hold 20% to 30% of a sample with almost 550,000 distinct CDR3 sequences, 16% of them seen once. The sequenced sample consisted of CD8+ T cells from PBMCs. Every receptor here comes from a human donor in good health (CMV status not recorded). Some clones in this sample may be carry-over from other donors' samples.

The chain joins TRBV6-4 to TRBJ1-2, with TRBD1 matching over 8 bases. There are 14 residues in the CDR3. The ends lost 0 bases at V and 8 bases at J; junction bases unmatched: 5. Germline values: CDR1 MRHNA, CDR2 SNTAGT. The CDR3 region is CASSDSTGAQGYTF. The CDR3 coding sequence is TGTGCCAGCAGTGACTCGACAGGGGCGCAGGGCTACACCTTC.

The V gene is TRBV14, the J gene TRBJ1-2; D call uncertain. The CDR3 runs 15 residues. Germline V gene sequence: CDR1 SGHDN, CDR2 FVKESK. V lost 0 bases, J lost 4 bases, and 12 bases lay in between. This CDR3 is CASSQEVRPLYGYTF. In nucleotides, the CDR3 is TGTGCCAGCAGCCAAGAAGTAAGACCCCTCTATGGCTACACCTTC.

This sequence joins TRBV7-9 and TRBJ1-3; D unclear. Germline values: CDR1 SEHNR, CDR2 FQNEAQ (reference sequence). The V end lost 3 bases, the J end lost 0 bases, and 15 bases lay between the germline ends. There are 17 residues in the CDR3. CDR3 sequence reads: CASSLASGGLSGNTIYF. DNA for the CDR3: TGTGCCAGCAGCTTGGCTTCTGGAGGGCTCTCTGGAAACACCATATATTTT.

This clonotype occurred many times. The V gene is TRBV4-2, the J gene TRBJ1-5; 10 nucleotides line up with TRBD1. Losses at the gene ends were 1 base for V and 3 bases for J; bases not matched to a gene: 9. The CDR3 sequence is 18 residues long. CDR1 and CDR2 from the germline V gene are LGHNA and YNFKEQ. The CDR3 spells CASSQAQTGGGNNQPQHF. As DNA, the CDR3 is TGTGCCAGCAGCCAAGCCCAGACAGGGGGCGGCAACAATCAGCCCCAGCATTTT.

This clonotype has only a few counts. This chain connects TRBV6-1 to TRBJ1-2; 9 bases are a match to TRBD1. The germline V gene encodes CDR1 MNHNS and CDR2 SASEGT. The CDR3 is made up of 14 amino acids. The V segment lost 9 bases and the J segment 3 bases; nucleotides outside the gene matches: 8. The CDR3 coding sequence is TGTGCCAGGGCTACAGGGGGCTTCGACTATGGCTACACCTTC. It is translated as CARATGGFDYGYTF.

This clonotype was counted many times. The V call is TRBV4-2, the J call TRBJ1-2; D possibly corresponds to TRBD1 (5 bases). CDR3 length: 15 residues. With 0 bases removed from V and 4 bases from J, the gap between germline ends came to 12 bases. The germline CDR1 and CDR2 sequences are LGHNA and YNFKEQ. The CDR3, as DNA: TGTGCCAGCAGCCAAGATGGGGCAGTCCGCTATGGCTACACCTTC. It codes for CASSQDGAVRYGYTF.

This clonotype was seen a handful of times. The J gene is TRBJ1-2, the V gene TRBV27; TRBD1 agrees at 12 bases. CDR3 length equals 12 residues. Unmatched junction bases numbered 2, after V lost 8 bases and J lost 7 bases. CDR1 and CDR2 from the germline V gene are MNHEY and SMNVEV (reference sequence). Here the CDR3 DNA reads TGTGCCAGCTGGGGACAGGGGGCTGGCTACACCTTC. Amino acids: CASWGQGAGYTF.

The chain is built from TRBV5-6 and TRBJ1-5; D is uncertain. CDR1 and CDR2 from the germline V gene are SGHDT and YYEEEE. This CDR3 is 15 amino acids long. The V gene lost 0 bases and the J gene lost 4 bases, with 11 bases spanning the gap. The CDR3: CASSLAVQDNQPQHF. The CDR3 DNA reads as TGTGCCAGCAGCTTGGCCGTCCAGGATAATCAGCCCCAGCATTTT.

To note about this clonotype: A much larger clone differs by one base, so this may be a read error. Lacking the conserved final phenylalanine or tryptophan, this CDR3 likely reflects a read error. The V gene is TRBV29-1, the J gene TRBJ1-1, with D unresolved. V was trimmed by 3 bases and J by 5 bases, leaving 4 bases between them. The CDR3 is made up of 10 amino acids. CDR1 and CDR2 (germline): SQVTM, ANQGSEA. CDR3 residues: CSVDETEAFI. The CDR3 region has the DNA TGCAGCGTTGATGAAACTGAAGCTTTCATT.

This clonotype was counted only a few times. A single base separates this from a much larger clone, so it may be a read error. The rearrangement links TRBV11-2 to TRBJ2-2; 7 nucleotides align to TRBD1. V lost 3 bases to trimming and J lost 3 bases; unmatched junction nucleotides: 1. Germline V CDR1 and CDR2: SGHAT, FQNNGV. The CDR3 totals 14 residues. For the CDR3, the DNA is TGTGCCAGCAGCTTGGGACAGCACACCGGGGAGCTGTTTTTT. Translated: CASSLGQHTGELFF.

Notes on this clonotype: Lacking the conserved final phenylalanine or tryptophan, this CDR3 likely reflects a read error. The rearrangement uses TRBV4-1 and TRBJ2-7, with 10 nucleotides matching TRBD1. The V gene's germline CDR1 is MGHRA and CDR2 YSYEKL. J gave up 0 bases and V 7 bases, and 12 bases lay outside the gene matches. This CDR3 has 17 amino acids. CDR3 DNA sequence: TGCGCCAGCACCCAGATCGCGGGACAGGGGAGCTCCTACGAGCAGTACTTA. This translates into CASTQIAGQGSSYEQYL.

This rearrangement joins TRBV13 to TRBJ2-7; 8 bases are shared with TRBD1. The CDR3 covers 13 residues. V gave up 7 bases and J gave up 3 bases; unmatched junction bases: 5. Germline CDR1 and CDR2: PRHDT and FYEKMQ (reference sequence). CDR3 bases: TGTGCCAGCACCCTACAGGGGGACTACGAGCAGTACTTC. As protein: CASTLQGDYEQYF.

This clonotype was counted at least ten times. This chain links TRBV7-8 with TRBJ1-4, with 10 bases lining up with TRBD1. V was clipped by 3 bases and J by 4 bases; unmatched bases: 11. The CDR3 loop spans 18 amino acids. Germline V lookup: CDR1 SGHVS, CDR2 FQNEAQ. CDR3 region: CASSFDPRDRGGNEKLFF. In DNA, the CDR3 is TGTGCCAGCAGCTTTGATCCCCGGGACAGGGGAGGTAATGAAAAACTGTTTTTT.

Comments on this clonotype: A much larger clone sits a single nucleotide away, making a read error possible. This chain links TRBV2 with TRBJ1-4; D is possibly TRBD1 (6 bases). There are 13 residues in the CDR3. From germline, CDR1 is SNHLY and CDR2 FYNNEI. This CDR3 is CASRTGLNGKLFF. The CDR3 region has the DNA TGTGCCAGCAGGACAGGACTAAATGGAAAACTGTTTTTT. Complete variable domain (other parts from reference TRBV2 and TRBJ1-4): EPEVTQTPSHQVTQMGQEVILRCVPISNHLYFYWYRQILGQKVEFLVSFYNNEISEKSEIFDDQFSVERPDGSNFTLKIRSTKLEDSAMYFCASRTGLNGKLFFGSGTQLSVL.

This clonotype showed up just a few times. The CDR3 nucleotides read TGTGCCAGCACCCAGACACGGTTTAATGAAAAACTGTTTTTT. This encodes CASTQTRFNEKLFF. The genes are TRBV6-1 and TRBJ1-4, with unresolved D. V gave up 7 bases and J gave up 4 bases, with 13 bases separating them. Germline V gene data show CDR1 as MNHNS and CDR2 as SASEGT. The CDR3 runs 14 residues.

This clonotype was detected ten times or more. The V call is TRBV7-6, the J call TRBJ2-5; 7 bases fit TRBD1. V was clipped by 3 bases and J by 1 base; unmatched bases: 5. The germline gives CDR1 SGHVS, CDR2 FNYEAQ. The CDR3 totals 15 residues. The CDR3 region is CASSLGGDSQETQYF. CDR3 nucleotides: TGTGCCAGCAGCTTGGGTGGGGACAGCCAAGAGACCCAGTACTTC.

This clonotype showed up many times. The rearrangement joins TRBV7-9 to TRBJ1-6; tentatively, D is TRBD1 (5 bases). V lost 5 bases and J lost 8, with 16 bases in between. This CDR3 comprises 15 residues. Germline V gene lookup returns CDR1 SEHNR and CDR2 FQNEAQ (reference sequence). As DNA, the CDR3 is TGTGCCAGCAGCCCGAGGGACGTTCGGGATTCACCCCTCCACTTT. Protein product: CASSPRDVRDSPLHF.

There are a few counts of this clonotype. The chain uses TRBV4-2 and TRBJ2-1; D gene uncertain. The germline gives CDR1 LGHNA, CDR2 YNFKEQ. Trimming removed 0 bases from V and 6 bases from J, with 3 bases in between. The CDR3 sequence is 12 residues long. The DNA of the CDR3 is TGTGCCAGCAGCCAAGATATCAATGAGCAGTTCTTC. This codes for CASSQDINEQFF.

This clonotype was counted many times. The chain recombines TRBV6-1 with TRBJ1-4; unclear D gene. The CDR3 length is 14 residues. Germline loops: CDR1 MNHNS, CDR2 SASEGT. V dropped 3 bases and J dropped 0 bases, with 5 bases sitting between them. The CDR3 DNA sequence: TGTGCCAGCAGTGAGAGGGCAACTAATGAAAAACTGTTTTTT. Encoded protein: CASSERATNEKLFF.